This TCR beta chain appears in the sequencing data of a study of blood T cell repertoires in COVID-19. This CDR3 comprises 15 residues. Germline-derived CDR1 and CDR2 are SGHVS and FQNEAQ. V trimming: 1 base; J trimming: 8 bases; junction bases outside the gene matches: 9. Per the study methods: Reference gene primer amplification gave estimated nucleated cell counts. The protocol was immunoSEQ multiplex PCR, while the TCRdb copy is restricted to in-frame clones and leaves out a portion. For V, J and clone size, that table is used; D and trimming come from the DNA. Among about 180,000 clones listed, around 83% were seen once.

The sequenced material came from peripheral blood. This chain joins TRBV7-8 and TRBJ1-2, with 8 bases identical to TRBD1. The receptor was derived from a woman in her forties or fifties with COVID-19, enrolled during active disease. Here the CDR3 reads CASSLDRTGTGGYTF. As DNA, the CDR3 is TGTGCCAGCAGCTTAGATAGGACCGGGACAGGAGGCTACACCTTC.